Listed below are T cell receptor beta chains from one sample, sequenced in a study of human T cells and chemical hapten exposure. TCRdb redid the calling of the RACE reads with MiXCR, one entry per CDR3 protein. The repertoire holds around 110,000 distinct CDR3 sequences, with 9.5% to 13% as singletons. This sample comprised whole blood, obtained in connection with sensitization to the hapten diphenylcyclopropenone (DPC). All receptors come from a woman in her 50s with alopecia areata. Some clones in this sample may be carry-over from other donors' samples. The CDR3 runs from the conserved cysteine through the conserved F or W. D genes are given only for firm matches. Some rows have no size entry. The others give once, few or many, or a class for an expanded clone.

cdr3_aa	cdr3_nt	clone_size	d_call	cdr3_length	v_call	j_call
CATSDVRGMGKDTQYF	TGTGCCACCAGTGATGTCAGGGGCATGGGAAAAGATACGCAGTATTTT	-	-	16	TRBV24-1	TRBJ2-3
CASSLEKGTNEKLFF	TGTGCCAGCAGCTTAGAAAAAGGAACTAATGAAAAACTGTTTTTT	many	-	15	TRBV7-2	TRBJ1-4
CGSRRSGSDTQYF	TGTGGTTCACGGCGGAGCGGATCGGATACGCAGTATTTT	few	-	13	TRBV28	TRBJ2-3
CASSLGIIGYQETQYF	TGTGCCAGCAGCTTAGGTATTATCGGGTACCAAGAGACCCAGTACTTC	few	-	16	TRBV7-9	TRBJ2-5
CASSYGGQIESHQPQHF	TGTGCCAGCAGCTACGGGGGGCAGATTGAGTCTCATCAGCCCCAGCATTTT	many	-	17	TRBV7-9	TRBJ1-5
CASSSPRALNTEAFF	TGTGCCAGCAGTTCCCCCCGGGCACTGAACACTGAAGCTTTCTTT	-	-	15	TRBV28	TRBJ1-1
CATSDVQRLAKQETQYF	TGTGCCACCAGTGACGTACAACGACTAGCGAAACAAGAGACCCAGTACTTC	few	TRBD2	17	TRBV24-1	TRBJ2-5
CASSIARDNSYNEQFF	TGTGCCAGCAGTATCGCCCGGGACAACTCCTACAATGAGCAGTTCTTC	-	-	16	TRBV28	TRBJ2-1
CASSQGITDRVEAFF	TGTGCCAGCAGCCAAGGCATTACTGACAGAGTAGAAGCTTTCTTT	many	-	15	TRBV4-2	TRBJ1-1
CASSPQEGSTDTQYF	TGTGCCAGCTCACCACAGGAGGGGTCCACAGATACGCAGTATTTT	-	-	15	TRBV18	TRBJ2-3
CASSEYIQETQYF	TGTGCCAGCTCCGAATATATCCAAGAGACCCAGTACTTC	few	-	13	TRBV18	TRBJ2-5
CASSFERTSTDTQYF	TGCGCCAGCAGCTTCGAGCGAACTAGCACAGATACGCAGTATTTT	-	-	15	TRBV5-1	TRBJ2-3
CASSLRQSTNTGELFF	TGTGCCAGCAGCTTAAGGCAGTCAACGAACACCGGGGAGCTGTTTTTT	-	-	16	TRBV7-2	TRBJ2-2
CASSSSIGATQYF	TGTGCCAGCAGTTCCTCTATCGGGGCTACGCAGTATTTT	many	-	13	TRBV6-2/TRBV6-3	TRBJ2-3
CASSLSGLEGFQYF	TGTGCCAGCAGTTTGTCAGGGCTCGAGGGCTTTCAGTACTTC	many	-	14	TRBV27	TRBJ2-4
CASSWGVTDTQYF	TGTGCCAGCAGTTGGGGGGTTACAGATACGCAGTATTTT	many	-	13	TRBV12-3/TRBV12-4	TRBJ2-3
CASGLYGDRPDTQYF	TGTGCCAGCGGCTTATACGGGGACAGGCCAGATACGCAGTATTTT	-	TRBD1	15	TRBV7-6	TRBJ2-3
CASTDRRNTIYF	TGTGCCAGCACGGATAGGCGAAACACCATATATTTT	-	-	12	TRBV28	TRBJ1-3
CASSDQGVRSPLHF	TGTGCCAGCAGTGATCAGGGGGTTCGATCACCCCTCCACTTT	many	TRBD1	14	TRBV25-1	TRBJ1-6
CASSHPYRGVSYNEQFF	TGTGCCAGCAGCCACCCCTACCGGGGGGTATCCTACAATGAGCAGTTCTTC	once	TRBD2	17	TRBV7-2	TRBJ2-1
CSVAGVNQPQHF	TGCAGCGTGGCCGGGGTCAATCAGCCCCAGCATTTT	many	-	12	TRBV29-1	TRBJ1-5
CASSPIGTGRHLYGYTF	TGTGCCAGCTCACCCATCGGGACAGGGCGACACCTCTATGGCTACACCTTC	-	TRBD1	17	TRBV18	TRBJ1-2
CASMAGKYYNSPLHF	TGTGCCAGCATGGCAGGGAAATATTATAATTCACCCCTCCACTTT	few	-	15	TRBV6-6	TRBJ1-6
CASSDSGNTEAFF	TGTGCCAGTTCAGATTCGGGGAACACTGAAGCTTTCTTT	many	-	13	TRBV19	TRBJ1-1
CSLREAGGSNEQFF	TGCAGCCTCCGTGAAGCGGGGGGATCCAATGAGCAGTTCTTC	-	TRBD2	14	TRBV29-1	TRBJ2-1
CASSLGTGELFF	TGTGCCAGCAGTTTAGGAACCGGGGAGCTGTTTTTT	many	-	12	TRBV27	TRBJ2-2
CASSPIDRAGSEAFF	TGTGCCAGCAGCCCGATCGACAGGGCGGGCTCTGAAGCTTTCTTT	-	TRBD1	15	TRBV9	TRBJ1-1
CASSDRETGANVLTF	TGTGCCAGTAGTGACAGGGAAACCGGGGCCAACGTCCTGACTTTC	many	TRBD1	15	TRBV19	TRBJ2-6
CASSLAGVGIGADTQYF	TGCGCCAGCAGCCTGGCAGGTGTGGGGATTGGCGCAGATACGCAGTATTTT	-	-	17	TRBV5-1	TRBJ2-3
CASSLGNRGSEAFF	TGTGCCAGCAGCTTAGGGAACAGGGGATCTGAAGCTTTCTTT	many	TRBD1	14	TRBV7-6	TRBJ1-1
CSARPISGGPETQYF	TGCAGTGCTAGACCGATTTCAGGGGGACCAGAGACCCAGTACTTC	many	TRBD1	15	TRBV20-1	TRBJ2-5
CASSARPGHRDTQYF	TGTGCCAGCAGTGCTAGACCGGGACATAGGGATACGCAGTATTTT	once	-	15	TRBV2	TRBJ2-3
CASSQNGYEQYF	TGTGCCAGCAGCCAGAACGGCTACGAGCAGTACTTC	-	-	12	TRBV7-2	TRBJ2-7
CASNNQAYGYTF	TGTGCCAGCAACAACCAGGCCTATGGCTACACCTTC	many	-	12	TRBV7-2	TRBJ1-2
CASSYQGSSYNSPLHF	TGTGCCAGCAGTTACCAGGGGAGCTCCTATAATTCACCCCTCCACTTT	many	-	16	TRBV6-6	TRBJ1-6
CSATLVAQETQYF	TGCAGTGCTACCCTCGTGGCCCAAGAGACCCAGTACTTC	many	-	13	TRBV20-1	TRBJ2-5
CASSASPSSTDTQYF	TGCGCCAGCAGCGCATCTCCGAGCTCCACAGATACGCAGTATTTT	-	-	15	TRBV5-1	TRBJ2-3
CASSFSGAKTQYF	TGTGCCAGCAGTTTTTCGGGGGCGAAGACCCAGTACTTC	many	-	13	TRBV28	TRBJ2-5
CASSYWGGNQPQHF	TGTGCCAGCAGTTACTGGGGGGGCAATCAGCCCCAGCATTTT	few	-	14	TRBV12-3/TRBV12-4	TRBJ1-5
CVSSSGGVTDTQYF	TGTGTCAGCAGTTCAGGGGGGGTCACAGATACGCAGTATTTT	-	-	14	TRBV28	TRBJ2-3
CASSQVDPRGGSPLHF	TGCGCCAGCAGCCAAGTTGACCCCCGGGGAGGTTCACCCCTCCACTTT	many	-	16	TRBV4-3	TRBJ1-6
CTSSLGSVRSTDTQYF	TGCACCAGCAGCTTGGGTAGCGTCCGGAGCACAGATACGCAGTATTTT	-	-	16	TRBV5-1	TRBJ2-3
CSVNGISGNTIYF	TGCAGCGTTAACGGGATCTCTGGAAACACCATATATTTT	-	-	13	TRBV29-1	TRBJ1-3
CASRTPTVSYNSPLHF	TGTGCCAGCCGGACACCGACAGTTTCCTATAATTCACCCCTCCACTTT	few	-	16	TRBV6-2/TRBV6-3	TRBJ1-6
CASSLDWYNEQFF	TGTGCCAGCAGCTTAGACTGGTACAATGAGCAGTTCTTC	many	-	13	TRBV5-5	TRBJ2-1
CASSQDLRVPWSELFF	TGCGCCAGCAGCCAAGATCTAAGGGTCCCTTGGTCGGAACTGTTTTTT	many	-	16	TRBV4-3	TRBJ1-4